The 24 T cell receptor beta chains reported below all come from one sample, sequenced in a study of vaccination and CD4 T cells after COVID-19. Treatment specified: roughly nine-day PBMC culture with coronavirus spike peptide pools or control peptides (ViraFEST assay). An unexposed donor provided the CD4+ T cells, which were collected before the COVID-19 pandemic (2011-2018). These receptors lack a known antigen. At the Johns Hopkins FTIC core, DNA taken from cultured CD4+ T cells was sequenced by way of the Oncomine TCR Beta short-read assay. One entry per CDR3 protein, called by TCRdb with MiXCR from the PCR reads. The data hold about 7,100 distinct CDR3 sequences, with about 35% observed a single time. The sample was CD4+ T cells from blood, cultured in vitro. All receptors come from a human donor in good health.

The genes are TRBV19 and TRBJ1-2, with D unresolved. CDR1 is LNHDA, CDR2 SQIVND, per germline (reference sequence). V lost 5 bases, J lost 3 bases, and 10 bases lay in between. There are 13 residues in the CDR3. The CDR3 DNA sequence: TGTGCCAGTAGTTTCACAACTCACTATGGCTACACCTTC. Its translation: CASSFTTHYGYTF.

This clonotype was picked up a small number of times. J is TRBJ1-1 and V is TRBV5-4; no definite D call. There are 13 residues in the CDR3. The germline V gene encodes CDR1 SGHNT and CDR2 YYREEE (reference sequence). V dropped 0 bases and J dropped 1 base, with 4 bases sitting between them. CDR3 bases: TGTGCCAGCAGCTTGGCGTGGAACACTGAAGCTTTCTTT. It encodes CASSLAWNTEAFF.

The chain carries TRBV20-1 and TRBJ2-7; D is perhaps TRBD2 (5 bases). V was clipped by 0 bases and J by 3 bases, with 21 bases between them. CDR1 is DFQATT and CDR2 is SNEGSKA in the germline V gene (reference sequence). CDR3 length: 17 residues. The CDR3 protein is CSARDWLGESYGYEQYF. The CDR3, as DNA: TGCAGTGCTAGAGATTGGCTTGGGGAGAGCTACGGCTACGAGCAGTACTTC.

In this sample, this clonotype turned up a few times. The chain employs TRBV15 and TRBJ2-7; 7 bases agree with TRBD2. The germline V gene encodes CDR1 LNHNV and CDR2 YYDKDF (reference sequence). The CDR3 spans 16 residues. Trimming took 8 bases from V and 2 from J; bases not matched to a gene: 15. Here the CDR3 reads CATRSSLRDYAYEQYF. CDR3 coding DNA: TGTGCCACCCGCTCTAGCCTGCGGGACTATGCCTACGAGCAGTACTTC.

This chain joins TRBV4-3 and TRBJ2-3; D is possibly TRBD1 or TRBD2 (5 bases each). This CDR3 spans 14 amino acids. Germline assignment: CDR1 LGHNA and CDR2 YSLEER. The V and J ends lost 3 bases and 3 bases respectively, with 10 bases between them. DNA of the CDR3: TGCGCCAGCAGCCAGGGGACCCTGACAGATACGCAGTATTTT. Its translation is CASSQGTLTDTQYF.

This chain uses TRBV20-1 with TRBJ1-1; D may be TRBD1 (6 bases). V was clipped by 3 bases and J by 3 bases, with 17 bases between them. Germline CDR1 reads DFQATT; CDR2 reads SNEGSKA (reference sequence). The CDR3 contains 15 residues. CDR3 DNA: TGCAGTGCTAGGCGGGGGGCGCATCGGGACACTGAAGCTTTCTTT. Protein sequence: CSARRGAHRDTEAFF.

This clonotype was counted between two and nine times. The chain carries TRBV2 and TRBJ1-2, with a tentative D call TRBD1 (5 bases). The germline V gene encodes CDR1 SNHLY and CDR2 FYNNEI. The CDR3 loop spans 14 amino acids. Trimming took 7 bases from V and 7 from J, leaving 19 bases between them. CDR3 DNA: TGTGCCAGCACCCTTACGGGGGGGTTAGGTGGCTACACCTTC. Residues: CASTLTGGLGGYTF.

CDR3 in DNA: TGTGCCAGTAGTATGGGGGGGACACCCCTCCACTTT. It yields the protein CASSMGGTPLHF. V usage is TRBV19 and J usage is TRBJ1-6, with D possibly TRBD1 on 5 matching bases. V was clipped by 3 bases and J by 11 bases, with 8 bases between them. This CDR3 spans 12 amino acids. Germline V gives CDR1 LNHDA, CDR2 SQIVND (reference sequence).

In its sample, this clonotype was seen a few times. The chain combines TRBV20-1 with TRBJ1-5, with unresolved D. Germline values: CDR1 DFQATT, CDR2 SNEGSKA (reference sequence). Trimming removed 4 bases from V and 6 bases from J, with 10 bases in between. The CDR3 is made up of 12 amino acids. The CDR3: CSATPVGQPQHF. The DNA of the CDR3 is TGCAGTGCTACACCCGTGGGTCAGCCCCAGCATTTT.

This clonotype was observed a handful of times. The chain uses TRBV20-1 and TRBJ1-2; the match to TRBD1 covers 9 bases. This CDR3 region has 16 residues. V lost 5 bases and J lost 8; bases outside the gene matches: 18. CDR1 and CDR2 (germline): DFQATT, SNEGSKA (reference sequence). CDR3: CSAPLGTGPNLGGYTF. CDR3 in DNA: TGCAGTGCTCCTCTTGGGACAGGGCCGAATTTGGGCGGCTACACCTTC.

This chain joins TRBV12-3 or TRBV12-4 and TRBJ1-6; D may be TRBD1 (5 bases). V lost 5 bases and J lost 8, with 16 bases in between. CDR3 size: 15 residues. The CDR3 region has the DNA TGTGCCAGCAGTGGGACCCGATGGGCCGATTCACCCCTCCACTTT. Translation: CASSGTRWADSPLHF.

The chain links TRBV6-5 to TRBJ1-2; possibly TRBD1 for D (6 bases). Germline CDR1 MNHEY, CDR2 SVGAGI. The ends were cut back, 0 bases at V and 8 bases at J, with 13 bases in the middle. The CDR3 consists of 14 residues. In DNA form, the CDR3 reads TGTGCCAGCAGTTACTCGGGGGGGGCGCGGGGCTACACCTTC. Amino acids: CASSYSGGARGYTF.

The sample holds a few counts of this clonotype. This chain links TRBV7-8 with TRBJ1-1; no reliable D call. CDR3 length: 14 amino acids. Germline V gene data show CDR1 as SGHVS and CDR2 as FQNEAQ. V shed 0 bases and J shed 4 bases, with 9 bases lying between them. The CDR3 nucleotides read TGTGCCAGCAGCTTAGCAGGGTCGATCACTGAAGCTTTCTTT. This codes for CASSLAGSITEAFF.

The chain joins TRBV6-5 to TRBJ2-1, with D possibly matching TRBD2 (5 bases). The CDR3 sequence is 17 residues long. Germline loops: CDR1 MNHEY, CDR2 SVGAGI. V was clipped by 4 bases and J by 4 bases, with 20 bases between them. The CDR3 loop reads CASSFGQLGLQYNEQFF. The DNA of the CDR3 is TGTGCCAGCAGTTTTGGGCAACTAGGACTGCAATACAATGAGCAGTTCTTC.

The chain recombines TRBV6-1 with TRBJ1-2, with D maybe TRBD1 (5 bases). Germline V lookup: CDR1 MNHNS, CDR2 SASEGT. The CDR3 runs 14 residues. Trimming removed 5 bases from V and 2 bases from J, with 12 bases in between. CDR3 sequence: CASSISPGNYGYTF. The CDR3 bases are TGTGCCAGCAGTATTTCCCCAGGGAACTATGGCTACACCTTC.

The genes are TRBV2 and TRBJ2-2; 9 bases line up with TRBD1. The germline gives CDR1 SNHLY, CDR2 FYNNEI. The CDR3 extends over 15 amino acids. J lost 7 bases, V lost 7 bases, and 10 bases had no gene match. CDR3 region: CASMVDRGRGGELFF. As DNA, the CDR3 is TGTGCCAGCATGGTGGACAGGGGCCGAGGCGGGGAGCTGTTTTTT.

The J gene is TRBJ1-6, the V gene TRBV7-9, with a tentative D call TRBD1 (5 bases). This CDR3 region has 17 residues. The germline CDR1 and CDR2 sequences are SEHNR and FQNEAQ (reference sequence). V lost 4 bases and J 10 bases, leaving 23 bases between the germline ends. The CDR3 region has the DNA TGTGCCAGCAGCTACCTACCCGGGGGGGGGGGAGACTCACCCCTCCACTTT. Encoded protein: CASSYLPGGGGDSPLHF.

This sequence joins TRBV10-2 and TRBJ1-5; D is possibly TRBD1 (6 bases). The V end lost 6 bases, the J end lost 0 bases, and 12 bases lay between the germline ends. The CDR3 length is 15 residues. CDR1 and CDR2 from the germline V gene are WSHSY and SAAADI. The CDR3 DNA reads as TGCGCCAGCAGAAGGGGGGCGGATAGCAATCAGCCCCAGCATTTT. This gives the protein CASRRGADSNQPQHF.

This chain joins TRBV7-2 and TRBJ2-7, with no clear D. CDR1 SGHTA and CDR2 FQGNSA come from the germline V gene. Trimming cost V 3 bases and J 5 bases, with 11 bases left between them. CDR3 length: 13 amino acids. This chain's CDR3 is CASSFSSLNEQYF. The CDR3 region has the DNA TGTGCCAGCAGCTTCTCATCTCTTAACGAGCAGTACTTC. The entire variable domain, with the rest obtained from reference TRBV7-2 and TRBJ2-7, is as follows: GAGVSQSPSNKVTEKGKDVELRCDPISGHTALYWYRQSLGQGLEFLIYFQGNSAPDKSGLPSDRFSAERTGGSVSTLTIQRTQQEDSAVYLCASSFSSLNEQYFGPGTRLTVT.

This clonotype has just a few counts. CDR3 sequence: CSARRGVETQYF. CDR3 in DNA: TGCAGTGCTAGGCGGGGGGTAGAGACCCAGTACTTC. The chain uses TRBV20-1 and TRBJ2-5, with 8 bases fitting TRBD2. Trimming at V came to 3 bases and at J to 4 bases, leaving 1 base not matched to a gene. There are 12 residues in the CDR3. CDR1 and CDR2 (germline): DFQATT, SNEGSKA (reference sequence).

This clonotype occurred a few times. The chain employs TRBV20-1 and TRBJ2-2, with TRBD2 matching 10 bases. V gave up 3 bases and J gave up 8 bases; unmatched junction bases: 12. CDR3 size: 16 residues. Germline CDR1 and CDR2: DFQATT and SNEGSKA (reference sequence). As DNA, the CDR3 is TGCAGTGCTAGCCTACTAGCGGGGCCCATCAGGGGGGAGCTGTTTTTT. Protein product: CSASLLAGPIRGELFF.

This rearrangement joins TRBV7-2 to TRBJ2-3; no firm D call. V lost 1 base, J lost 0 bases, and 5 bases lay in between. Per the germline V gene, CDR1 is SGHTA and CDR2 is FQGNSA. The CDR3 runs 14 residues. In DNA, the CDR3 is TGTGCCAGCAGCTTAGGGCCTAGCACAGATACGCAGTATTTT. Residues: CASSLGPSTDTQYF.

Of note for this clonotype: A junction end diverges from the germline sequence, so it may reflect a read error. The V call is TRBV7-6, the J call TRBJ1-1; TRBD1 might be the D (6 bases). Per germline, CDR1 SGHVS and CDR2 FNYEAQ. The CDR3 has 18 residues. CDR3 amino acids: CACSSPTPRGRGVTEAFF. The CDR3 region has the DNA TGTGCCTGCAGCTCACCCACCCCCCGGGGCAGGGGTGTCACTGAAGCTTTCTTT.

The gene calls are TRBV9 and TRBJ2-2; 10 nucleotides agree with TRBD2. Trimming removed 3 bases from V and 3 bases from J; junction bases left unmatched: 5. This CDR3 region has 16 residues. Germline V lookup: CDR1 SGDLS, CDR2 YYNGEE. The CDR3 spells CASSAGLASHTGELFF. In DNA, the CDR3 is TGTGCCAGCAGCGCGGGACTAGCGTCCCACACCGGGGAGCTGTTTTTT. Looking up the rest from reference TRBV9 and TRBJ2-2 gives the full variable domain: DSGVTQTPKHLITATGQRVTLRCSPRSGDLSVYWYQQSLDQGLQFLIQYYNGEERAKGNILERFSAQQFPDLHSELNLSSLELGDSALYFCASSAGLASHTGELFFGEGSRLTVL.